The sequence of this TCR beta chain was determined in a study of liver allograft versus peripheral blood T cells (dated by TCRdb to about 2020). With regard to the full study: In liver transplant recipients, the study looked at T cell receptor repertoires in the peripheral blood and set them against the repertoires found within the transplanted livers. Overall results and qualifications from the work: T cell receptor repertoires inside liver allografts were reported to differ from those detected in peripheral blood.

Per the germline V gene (reference sequence), DFQATT is the CDR1 and SNEGSKA is the CDR2. The CDR3 runs 16 amino acids, cysteine and phenylalanine included. The CDR3 DNA has 48 bases and is translated from base 1. Ends trimmed: V by 0 bases, J by 5 bases; bases unmatched to a gene: 5. The listed sequencing device is Illumina MiSeq. TCRdb redid the processing of the public reads, applying fastp at Q25 and MiXCR, and retained in-frame beta chains. Entries are consolidated by CDR3 protein sequence, retaining the most common genes and DNA. Present in this sample are about 2,800 distinct CDR3 sequences, 13% to 15% of which were seen just once. The ten largest account for 35% to 45% of the sample. Ten or more counts support this clonotype. Its antigen is not yet known. No much larger clone exists at a distance of one base, and base qualities are not known.

In this chain, TRBV20-1 is recombined with TRBJ2-3; 13 bases in between match TRBD2. This TCR came from a human patient who had a liver transplant. Once a transplant has taken place, some T cells may be donor derived. The sequenced DNA: TGCAGTGCTAGAGAAGGGGGACTAGCGGGGAGAGATACGCAGTATTTT. Translated, it reads CSAREGGLAGRDTQYF.